This record concerns one T cell receptor beta chain sequence. The table lists this clone with a count of one. Its binding antigen is unknown. No much larger clone is present one base from it, and per-base qualities are unavailable. The receptor library was made with the immunoSEQ multiplex PCR assay. For most patients, genomic DNA was isolated using the Qiagen DNeasy Blood and Tissue Kit and was shipped frozen to Adaptive Biotechnologies for TCR sequencing. For most patients, high-throughput TCR-beta CDR3 sequencing of genomic DNA was performed by Adaptive Biotechnologies. The paper's processing steps were these. TCR sequencing data for 15 to 20 patients were retrieved from Adaptive's ImmunoSEQ software; a few other patients were processed with MiXCR and VDJtools. CD4 versus CD8 sorting errors were corrected by removing sequences found in both subsets at a frequency ratio below 5:1. Because the origin of CDR3 nucleotide sequences shared between donor and recipient could not be assigned, those sequences were removed. To be classed as alloreactive, a clone needed at least 2-fold expansion over unstimulated cells and a minimum CFSE-low frequency of 0.002% (template counts) or 0.001% (read counts). Mappable clones were those detected in sequenced pre-transplant spleen, lymph node, or MLR CFSE-low populations of the donor or recipient. The cumulative frequency of alloreactive clones was calculated as a percentage of all sequences, weighted by copy number. This immuneACCESS table, as held by TCRdb, lists in-frame sequences with V and J called but not all clones. Of the missing ones, under half trace to an unresolved V gene in checked studies; the others have no known cause. V and J calls and clone size come straight from that table; D and trimming were deduced from the DNA. For this sample the table gives approximately 130,000 clones, of which roughly nine tenths were detected only once. Around 0.16% of the sample goes to the ten largest clones.

Counted from cysteine to phenylalanine, this CDR3 has 14 amino acids. The retained sequence is limited to the CDR3, 42 bases, with the frame set at the first base. V is reduced by 10 bases and J by 1 base, leaving a spacing of 14 bases between them. CDR1 and CDR2 are read off the germline V gene (reference sequence) as LNHDA and SQIVND. These data are taken from a study of graft-versus-host responses after intestinal transplantation (dated by TCRdb to about 2021). About the study as a whole: The transplants that recipients got were multivisceral, liver-intestinal, or isolated intestinal. Anti-thymocyte globulin induction was given to all recipients, followed by maintenance tacrolimus and steroids for two to three years. After intestinal transplantation, graft-versus-host and host-versus-graft alloreactive T cell clones in the graft, circulation and bone marrow were tracked using bulk TCR-beta CDR3 sequencing. To identify alloreactive clones, pre-transplant mixed lymphocyte reaction products were sequenced and then compared with unstimulated pre-transplant donor and recipient T cells. The cohort enrolled about two dozen intestinal transplant recipients including one retransplant, and a few patients lacking pretransplant specimens were excluded. Donor T cell macrochimerism was defined as a peak of at least 4% donor T cells among recipient peripheral blood mononuclear cells. Rather than going through the commercial service, samples from a few later patients were sequenced in-house on an Illumina MiSeq and processed with MiXCR.

The intended sense of this specimen's time point label: cells obtained before transplantation from donor or recipient. CD3+CD4+ and CD3+CD8+ populations were FACS-sorted from unstimulated pre-transplant donor and recipient cells taken from spleen or lymph nodes. General findings and caveats noted by the study authors: Early after transplant, peak levels of circulating GvH clones were found to be associated with declines in HvG clones. Patients with donor T cell macrochimerism had high GvH to HvG T cell clonal ratios in their allografts. Conclusions were limited by the relatively low number and heterogeneity of intestinal transplant patients. GvH clones were detected in recipient bone marrow, and some of these GvH clones were observed earlier in ileal mucosa or blood, consistent with an intestinal mucosal origin.

This specimen was unstimulated CD4+ T cells sorted from spleen or lymph node cells, taken before intestinal transplant. Here the chain combines TRBV19 and TRBJ1-5, with TRBD1 as a weak D call on 5 bases. This receptor was identified in a human donor who received an intestinal transplant. The DNA reads as follows: TGTGCCACCCATTGGGGGATCAGCAATCAGCCCCAGCATTTT. Translated, this gives CATHWGISNQPQHF. When the CDR3 is completed using the reference TRBV19 and TRBJ1-5 genes on either side, the full variable domain is DGGITQSPKYLFRKEGQNVTLSCEQNLNHDAMYWYRQDPGQGLRLIYYSQIVNDFQKGDIAEGYSVSREKKESFPLTVTSAQKNPTAFYLCATHWGISNQPQHFGDGTRLSIL.